This TCR beta chain was found in a study of CD4 and CD8 cells across lung adenocarcinoma regions. In germline, CDR1 is KGHSH, CDR2 LQKENI. The CDR3 length is 12 residues. Localized lung adenocarcinoma, a non-small cell lung cancer, affected the donors. TCRdb reanalysed the PCR reads using MiXCR and keeps one entry per CDR3 protein. This sample has approximately 10,000 distinct CDR3 sequences, with roughly 60% found just once. The receptor was derived from a male donor with lung adenocarcinoma. The CD4 and CD8 labels of this study may be unreliable. The chain links TRBV18 to TRBJ2-5; tentatively, D is TRBD1 or TRBD2 (5 bases each). The DNA end lines up better with TRBJ2-7; the J call may be wrong. The sequenced sample consisted of CD8+ T cells from the margin of a lung tumor. The CDR3 protein is CASGHGAYEQYF. The DNA of the CDR3 is TGTGCCAGCGGTCACGGGGCTTACGAGCAGTACTTC.